These 19 T cell receptor beta chains share one sample of origin, sequenced in a study of shared clonotypes between healthy human individuals. Profiled with immunoSEQ multiplex PCR; TCRdb holds only in-frame clones, not every one. The top ten clones hold 10% to 15% of a sample with around 500,000 clones, over 70% of them seen once. Sequencing was done on a sample of PBMCs. These receptors originate from a middle-aged woman in good health. Some clones in this sample may be carry-over from other donors' samples.

The chain carries TRBV10-3 and TRBJ2-7; 7 bases fit TRBD2. The V gene end was trimmed by 11 bases and the J gene end by 5 bases; junction bases not matched to a gene: 12. The CDR3 spans 13 residues. Germline V gives CDR1 ENHRY, CDR2 SYGVKD. The CDR3 DNA reads TGTGCCGCAACCGGGACTACGAGCCACGAGCAGTACTTC. As protein: CAATGTTSHEQYF.

This clone was counted a few times. J is TRBJ1-2 and V is TRBV25-1, with a possible D match to TRBD1 (6 bases). Trimming pared 2 bases from V and 6 bases from J, leaving 16 bases between. In germline, CDR1 is MGHDK, CDR2 SYGVNS. The CDR3 runs to 15 residues. This CDR3 reads CASSERGQPGDGYTF. The CDR3 DNA reads as TGTGCCAGCAGTGAAAGAGGACAGCCGGGGGATGGCTACACCTTC.

V and J are TRBV28 and TRBJ1-5; D possibly corresponds to TRBD1 (5 bases). This CDR3 contains 14 residues. V was trimmed by 6 bases and J by 5 bases, leaving 14 bases between them. Germline V CDR1 and CDR2: MDHEN, SYDVKM. The CDR3 DNA follows: TGTGCCAGCAGCCAGATACAGGAGCATCAGCCCCAGCATTTT. It is translated as CASSQIQEHQPQHF.

The genes are TRBV6-5 and TRBJ2-1; TRBD2 matches at 11 bases. Germline CDR1 and CDR2: MNHEY and SVGAGI. The CDR3 spans 15 residues. The ends lost 5 bases at V and 9 bases at J; junction bases unmatched: 9. The CDR3 DNA reads as TGTGCCAGCAGTACCACCGGAACTAGCGGGAGTGAGCAGTTCTTC. It yields the protein CASSTTGTSGSEQFF.

This chain connects TRBV30 to TRBJ2-1; D possibly corresponds to TRBD2 (6 bases). This CDR3 comprises 12 residues. The V end was cut by 2 bases, the J end by 9 bases, with 11 bases between. The germline V gene encodes CDR1 GTSNPN and CDR2 SVGIG (reference sequence). The CDR3 here is CAWSTGSGEQFF. In nucleotides, the CDR3 is TGTGCCTGGAGTACCGGGAGTGGTGAGCAGTTCTTC.

This clone was recorded only once. The rearrangement links TRBV7-2 to TRBJ1-2, with D possibly TRBD1 on 5 matching bases. Between the trimmed V and J ends, which lost 3 bases and 3 bases, there was a span of 17 bases. The CDR3 covers 16 residues. Per the germline V gene, CDR1 is SGHTA and CDR2 is FQGNSA. The CDR3 DNA sequence: TGTGCCAGCAGCTTGGAGTCTGAGGGGTCTTACTATGGCTACACCTTC. Protein product: CASSLESEGSYYGYTF.

A few counts support this clone. The genes are TRBV7-3 and TRBJ1-6; 7 bases line up with TRBD1. This CDR3 has 15 amino acids. The V and J ends lost 4 bases and 6 bases, in that order; junction bases with no gene match: 6. Germline CDR1 is SGHTA and CDR2 is FQGTGA. The DNA of the CDR3 is TGTGCCAGCAGCTACTCGGGACAGCCTAATTCACCCCTCCACTTT. Protein sequence: CASSYSGQPNSPLHF.

A remark on this clone: This likely traces to a read error, being one base from a far larger clone. V and J are TRBV25-1 and TRBJ2-2, with D maybe TRBD1 (5 bases). Germline V CDR1 and CDR2: MGHDK, SYGVNS. The CDR3 totals 15 residues. The germline V and J ends were trimmed by 2 bases and 3 bases, with 10 bases remaining between them. CDR3: CASSELDMDTGELFF. Here the CDR3 DNA reads TGTGCCAGCAGTGAACTGGACATGGACACCGGGGAGCTGTTTTTT.

In regard to this clone: Given a far larger clone just one base away, this is likely a sequencing read error. The same CDR3 can be traced to other DNA sequences in this sample. This chain joins TRBV4-1 and TRBJ2-1; D might be TRBD2 (5 bases). The CDR3 has 17 amino acids. V was pared by 0 bases and J by 4 bases, with 16 bases between. Germline CDR1 is MGHRA and CDR2 is YSYEKL. The CDR3 DNA follows: TGCGCCAGCAGCCAAGATGTGCGGGTTAGGCCTTACAATGAGCAGTTCTTC. Amino acid sequence: CASSQDVRVRPYNEQFF.

The chain uses TRBV5-1 and TRBJ2-3; no firm D call. Per the germline V gene, CDR1 is SGHRS and CDR2 is YFSETQ. The CDR3 is 15 amino acids. Trimming removed 0 bases from V and 6 bases from J, with 14 bases in between. CDR3: CASSLDRVGTDTQYF. The CDR3, as DNA: TGCGCCAGCAGCTTGGACCGGGTGGGTACTGATACGCAGTATTTT.

The chain carries TRBV28 and TRBJ2-1, with a weak D call TRBD1 (6 bases). CDR1 is MDHEN and CDR2 is SYDVKM in the germline V gene. The CDR3 has 12 residues. V dropped 5 bases and J dropped 13 bases, with 15 bases sitting between them. In DNA form, the CDR3 reads TGTGCCAGCAGTCAATACCCAGGGGAACAGTTCTTC. Translation gives CASSQYPGEQFF.

The rearrangement uses TRBV2 and TRBJ2-3, with 12 bases matching TRBD1. CDR3 length: 14 residues. Germline-derived CDR1 and CDR2 are SNHLY and FYNNEI. V was pared by 5 bases and J by 5 bases, with 2 bases of the junction left unmatched. In nucleotides, the CDR3 is TGTGCCAGCAGTCGGGACAGGGGGCAAGATACGCAGTATTTT. Its translation is CASSRDRGQDTQYF.

The V gene is TRBV7-3, the J gene TRBJ2-1, with 7 bases that match TRBD2. The length of the CDR3 is 16 residues. With V trimmed by 3 bases and J by 8 bases, 13 bases remained unmatched. Germline CDR1 is SGHTA and CDR2 is FQGTGA. The CDR3 here is CASSFAPIAGAHEQFF. Written as DNA, the CDR3 is TGTGCCAGCAGCTTTGCGCCCATTGCGGGAGCGCATGAGCAGTTCTTC.

The sample holds a few counts of this clone. A single base is all that separates this from a far larger clone, so a read error is likely. The rearrangement joins TRBV5-6 to TRBJ1-1; D might be TRBD1 (6 bases). V was clipped by 1 base and J by 1 base, with 14 bases between them. The CDR3 runs to 16 residues. Germline V gives CDR1 SGHDT, CDR2 YYEEEE. CDR3: CASSLSTGRWNTEAFF. DNA for the CDR3: TGTGCCAGCAGCTTGTCGACAGGCCGGTGGAACACTGAAGCTTTCTTT.

The rearrangement joins TRBV7-8 to TRBJ1-2; 10 bases fit TRBD1. CDR3 length: 14 residues. V lost 1 base to trimming and J lost 14 bases; unmatched junction nucleotides: 10. CDR1 and CDR2 (germline): SGHVS, FQNEAQ. The DNA for the CDR3 is TGTGCCAGCAGCTTAGAGGGGACAGGGGCCTTCAGGACCTTC. It is translated as CASSLEGTGAFRTF.

This chain links TRBV27 with TRBJ2-7, with a tentative D call TRBD1 (6 bases). CDR1 is MNHEY and CDR2 is SMNVEV in the germline V gene (reference sequence). V shed 6 bases and J shed 7 bases, with 16 bases lying between them. The CDR3 contains 13 residues. CDR3 sequence reads: CASRPIRGWEQYF. The CDR3, as DNA: TGTGCCAGCAGGCCAATCAGGGGTTGGGAGCAGTACTTC.

Concerning this clone itself: A far larger clone lies a single base away; this is likely a read error. The V gene is TRBV2, the J gene TRBJ2-3; no reliable D call. Trimming took off 4 bases at V and 7 bases at J, with 12 bases between the two ends. Looked up from germline, CDR1 is SNHLY and CDR2 is FYNNEI. The CDR3 is made up of 13 amino acids. The DNA of the CDR3 is TGTGCCAGCAGTGCCGATATGGCATATACGCAGTATTTT. It is translated as CASSADMAYTQYF.

The table lists this clone with a few counts. This chain links TRBV6-5 with TRBJ2-1, with TRBD2 matching over 11 bases. Trimming at V came to 6 bases and at J to 9 bases, leaving 10 bases not matched to a gene. Germline CDR1 MNHEY, CDR2 SVGAGI. The CDR3 is made up of 15 amino acids. The DNA of the CDR3 is TGTGCCAGCAGCGATGGGACTAGCGGTGCAGTTGAGCAGTTCTTC. This translates into CASSDGTSGAVEQFF.

This clone was counted between two and nine times. The chain couples TRBV28 to TRBJ2-5, with D possibly matching TRBD1 (6 bases). Trimming left V 3 bases short and J 4 bases short, with 12 bases between. CDR1 is MDHEN and CDR2 is SYDVKM in the germline V gene. The CDR3 runs to 14 residues. CDR3 nucleotide sequence: TGTGCCAGCAGTTTTGGGCAGGGGAGAGAGACCCAGTACTTC. Translated, it gives CASSFGQGRETQYF.